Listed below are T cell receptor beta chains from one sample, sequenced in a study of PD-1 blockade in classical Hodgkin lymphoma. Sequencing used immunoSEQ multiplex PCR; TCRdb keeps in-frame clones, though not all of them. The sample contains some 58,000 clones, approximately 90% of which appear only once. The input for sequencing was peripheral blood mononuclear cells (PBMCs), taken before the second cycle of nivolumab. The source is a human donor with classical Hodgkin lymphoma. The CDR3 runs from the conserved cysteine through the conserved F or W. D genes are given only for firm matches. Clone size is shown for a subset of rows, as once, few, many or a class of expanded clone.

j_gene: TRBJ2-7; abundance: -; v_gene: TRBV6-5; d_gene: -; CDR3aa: CASSFGTAQYEQYF; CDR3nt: TGTGCCAGCAGTTTCGGGACGGCGCAGTACGAGCAGTACTTC
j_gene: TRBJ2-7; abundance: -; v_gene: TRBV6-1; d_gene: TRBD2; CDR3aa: CASWGLAGGEQYF; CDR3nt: TGTGCCAGCTGGGGACTAGCGGGGGGCGAGCAGTACTTC
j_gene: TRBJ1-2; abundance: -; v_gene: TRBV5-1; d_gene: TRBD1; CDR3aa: CASRPTGGEHGYTF; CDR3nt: TGCGCCAGCAGGCCTACAGGGGGTGAGCATGGCTACACCTTC
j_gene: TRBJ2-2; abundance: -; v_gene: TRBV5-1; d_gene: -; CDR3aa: CASSSALAGPGELFF; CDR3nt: TGCGCCAGCAGCTCTGCCCTAGCTGGTCCCGGGGAGCTGTTTTTT
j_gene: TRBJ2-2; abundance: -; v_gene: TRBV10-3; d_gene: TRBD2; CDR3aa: CAISEEAGGSAGELFF; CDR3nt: TGTGCCATCAGTGAGGAGGCGGGGGGCAGCGCCGGGGAGCTGTTTTTT
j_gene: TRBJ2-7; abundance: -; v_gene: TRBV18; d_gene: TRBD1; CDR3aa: CASSAVRDRGNRGEQYF; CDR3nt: TGTGCCAGCTCAGCAGTCAGAGACAGGGGAAACCGGGGCGAGCAGTACTTC
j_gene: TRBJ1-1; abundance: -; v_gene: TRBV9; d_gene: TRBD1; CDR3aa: CASSLDRSRATEAFF; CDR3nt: TGTGCCAGCAGCCTGGACAGGTCCCGCGCGACCGAAGCTTTCTTT
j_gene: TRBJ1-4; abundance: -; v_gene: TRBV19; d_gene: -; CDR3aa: CASSMVGAATNEKLFF; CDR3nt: TGTGCCAGTAGTATGGTGGGGGCCGCGACGAATGAAAAACTGTTTTTT
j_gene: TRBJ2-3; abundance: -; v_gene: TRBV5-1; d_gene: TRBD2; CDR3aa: CASSLAGGPTDTQYF; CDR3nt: TGCGCCAGCAGCTTGGCGGGGGGGCCAACAGATACGCAGTATTTT
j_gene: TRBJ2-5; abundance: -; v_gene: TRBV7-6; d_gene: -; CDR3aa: CASSPGQLETQYF; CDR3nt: TGTGCCAGCAGCCCAGGACAGCTGGAGACCCAGTACTTC
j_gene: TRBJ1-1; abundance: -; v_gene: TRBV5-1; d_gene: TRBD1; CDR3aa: CASSFGGGAVAFF; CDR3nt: TGCGCCAGCAGCTTCGGAGGGGGCGCGGTAGCTTTCTTT
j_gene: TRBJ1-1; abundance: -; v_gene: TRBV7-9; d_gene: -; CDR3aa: CASSHTGTEAFF; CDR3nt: TGTGCCAGCAGTCATACAGGCACTGAAGCTTTCTTT
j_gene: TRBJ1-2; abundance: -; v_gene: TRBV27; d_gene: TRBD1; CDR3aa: CASRGAGTAINYGYTF; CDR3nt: TGTGCCAGCAGAGGAGCCGGGACAGCGATTAACTATGGCTACACCTTC
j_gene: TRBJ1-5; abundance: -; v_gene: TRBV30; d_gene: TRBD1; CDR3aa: CAWGTGGLQPQHF; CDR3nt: TGTGCCTGGGGAACAGGGGGACTTCAGCCCCAGCATTTT
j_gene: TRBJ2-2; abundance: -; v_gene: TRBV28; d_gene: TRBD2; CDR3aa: CASSFAGGTNTGELFF; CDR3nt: TGTGCCAGCAGTTTCGCGGGGGGGACGAACACCGGGGAGCTGTTTTTT
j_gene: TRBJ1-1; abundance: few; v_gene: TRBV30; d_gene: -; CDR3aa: CAWEQGNTEAFF; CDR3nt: TGTGCCTGGGAACAGGGGAACACTGAAGCTTTCTTT
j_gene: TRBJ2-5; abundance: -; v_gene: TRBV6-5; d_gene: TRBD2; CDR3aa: CASSSPSGERTQYF; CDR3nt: TGTGCCAGCAGTTCCCCCAGCGGGGAGAGGACCCAGTACTTC
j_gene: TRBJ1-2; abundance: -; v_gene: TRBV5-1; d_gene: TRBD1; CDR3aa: CASSPGQALYGYTF; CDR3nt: TGCGCCAGCTCGCCGGGACAGGCCCTCTATGGCTACACCTTC
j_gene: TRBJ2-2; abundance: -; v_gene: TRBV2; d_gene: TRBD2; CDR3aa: CASSGTSGGAAGELFF; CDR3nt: TGTGCCAGCAGTGGAACTAGCGGGGGGGCCGCCGGGGAGCTGTTTTTT
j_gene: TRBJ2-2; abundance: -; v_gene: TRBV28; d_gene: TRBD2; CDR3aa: CASKKAGTSLPGELFF; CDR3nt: TGTGCCAGCAAGAAAGCCGGGACTAGCTTACCCGGGGAGCTGTTTTTT
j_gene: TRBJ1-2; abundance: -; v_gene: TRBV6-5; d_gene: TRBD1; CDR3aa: CASSYLGYRGGYGYTF; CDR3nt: TGTGCCAGCAGTTATTTAGGTTACAGGGGTGGCTATGGCTACACCTTC
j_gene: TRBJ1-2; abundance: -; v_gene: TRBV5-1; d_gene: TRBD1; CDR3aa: CASSFRTGYGYTF; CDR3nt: TGCGCCAGCAGCTTCCGGACAGGCTATGGCTACACCTTC
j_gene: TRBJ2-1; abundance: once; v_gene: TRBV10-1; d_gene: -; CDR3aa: CASSESRATGNNEQFF; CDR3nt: TGCGCCAGCAGTGAATCGCGAGCTACGGGTAACAATGAGCAGTTCTTC
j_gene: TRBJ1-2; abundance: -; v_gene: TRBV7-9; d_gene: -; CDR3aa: CASRPAGANYGYTF; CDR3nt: TGTGCCAGCAGGCCGGCAGGAGCCAACTATGGCTACACCTTC
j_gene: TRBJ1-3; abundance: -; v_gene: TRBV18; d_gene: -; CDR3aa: CASSPLDTGNTIYF; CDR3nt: TGTGCCAGCTCACCGCTGGACACTGGAAACACCATATATTTT
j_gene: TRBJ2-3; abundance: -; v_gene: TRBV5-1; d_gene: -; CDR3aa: CASSLLVTDTQYF; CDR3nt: TGCGCCAGCAGCTTATTAGTCACAGATACGCAGTATTTT
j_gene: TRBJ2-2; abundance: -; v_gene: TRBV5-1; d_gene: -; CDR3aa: CASSLVGGPATGELFF; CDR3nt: TGCGCCAGCAGCTTGGTCGGGGGGCCCGCCACCGGGGAGCTGTTTTTT
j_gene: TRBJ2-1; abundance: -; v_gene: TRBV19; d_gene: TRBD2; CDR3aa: CASSIGTGTSGYNEQFF; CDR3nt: TGTGCCAGTAGTATCGGGACCGGGACTAGCGGATACAATGAGCAGTTCTTC
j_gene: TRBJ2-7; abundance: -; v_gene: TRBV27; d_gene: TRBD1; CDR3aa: CASSARWGTGRLSEQYF; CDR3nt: TGTGCCAGCAGCGCCCGGTGGGGGACAGGCCGCTTGAGCGAGCAGTACTTC
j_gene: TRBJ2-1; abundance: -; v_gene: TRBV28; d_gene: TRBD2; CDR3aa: CASSLLAGGNNEQFF; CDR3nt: TGTGCCAGCAGTCTACTAGCGGGGGGAAACAATGAGCAGTTCTTC
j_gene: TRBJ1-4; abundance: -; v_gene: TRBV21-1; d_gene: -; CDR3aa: CASSTRHKPTGGFEKLFF; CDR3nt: TGTGCCAGCAGCACGCGCCATAAGCCGACAGGGGGATTTGAGAAACTGTTTTTT
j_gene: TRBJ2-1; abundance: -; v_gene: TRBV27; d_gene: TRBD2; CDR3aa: CASSSAGGLSSYNEQFF; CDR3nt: TGTGCCAGCAGTTCGGCGGGGGGGCTCAGCTCCTACAATGAGCAGTTCTTC
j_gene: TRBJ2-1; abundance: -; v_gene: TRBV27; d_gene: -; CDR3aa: CASNQDRPFYNEQFF; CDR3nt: TGTGCCAGCAACCAAGACAGGCCCTTCTACAATGAGCAGTTCTTC
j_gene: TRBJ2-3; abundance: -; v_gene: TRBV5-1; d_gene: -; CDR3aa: CASSLLGLGDTQYF; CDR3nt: TGCGCCAGCAGCTTGTTGGGGCTCGGAGATACGCAGTATTTT
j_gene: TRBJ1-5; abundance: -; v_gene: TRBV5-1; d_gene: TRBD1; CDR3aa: CASSPTGIGNQPQHF; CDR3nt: TGCGCCAGCAGCCCGACAGGGATCGGCAATCAGCCCCAGCATTTT
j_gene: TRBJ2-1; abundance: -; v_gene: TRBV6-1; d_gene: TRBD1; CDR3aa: CAGGQGRGDEQFF; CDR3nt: TGTGCCGGAGGACAGGGACGGGGCGATGAGCAGTTCTTC
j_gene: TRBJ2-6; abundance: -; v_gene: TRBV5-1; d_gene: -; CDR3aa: CASSHLQGRPEGGANVLTF; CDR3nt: TGCGCCAGCAGCCACCTACAGGGTAGACCTGAAGGTGGGGCCAACGTCCTGACTTTC
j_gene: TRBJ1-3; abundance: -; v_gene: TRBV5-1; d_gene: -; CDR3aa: CASSSTASGNTIYF; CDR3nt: TGCGCCAGCAGCTCGACAGCCTCTGGAAACACCATATATTTT
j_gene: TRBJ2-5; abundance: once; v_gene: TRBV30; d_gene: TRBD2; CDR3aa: CAWSVSGGRSQETQYF; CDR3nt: TGTGCCTGGAGTGTATCGGGGGGGCGGAGTCAAGAGACCCAGTACTTC
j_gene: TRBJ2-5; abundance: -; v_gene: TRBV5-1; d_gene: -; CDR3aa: CASSPQGPETQYF; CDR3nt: TGCGCCAGCAGCCCACAGGGCCCAGAGACCCAGTACTTC
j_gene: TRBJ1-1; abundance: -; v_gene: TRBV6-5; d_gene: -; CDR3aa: CASSYRQLNTEAFF; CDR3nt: TGTGCCAGCAGTTACAGGCAGTTGAACACTGAAGCTTTCTTT
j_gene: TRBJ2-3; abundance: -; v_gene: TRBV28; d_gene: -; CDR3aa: CASGNTDTQYF; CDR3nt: TGTGCCAGCGGGAATACAGATACGCAGTATTTT
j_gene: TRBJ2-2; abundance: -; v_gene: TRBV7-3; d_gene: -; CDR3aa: CASSLGGTNTGELFF; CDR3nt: TGTGCCAGCAGCTTAGGCGGAACGAACACCGGGGAGCTGTTTTTT
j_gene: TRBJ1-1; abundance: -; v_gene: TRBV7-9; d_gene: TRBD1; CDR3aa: CASSLVSGQVRAFF; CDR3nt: TGTGCCAGCAGCTTAGTCTCCGGACAGGTGAGAGCTTTCTTT
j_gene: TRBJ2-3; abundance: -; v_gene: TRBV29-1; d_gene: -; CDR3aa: CSVKTIYTDTQYF; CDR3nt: TGCAGCGTTAAGACTATTTACACAGATACGCAGTATTTT
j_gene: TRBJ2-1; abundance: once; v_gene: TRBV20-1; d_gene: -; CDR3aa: CSANTGVEQFF; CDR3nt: TGCAGTGCAAACACCGGGGTTGAGCAGTTCTTC
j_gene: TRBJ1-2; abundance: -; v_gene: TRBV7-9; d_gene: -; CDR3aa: CASSKSGVRDYGYTF; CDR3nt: TGTGCCAGCAGTAAAAGTGGGGTTCGGGACTATGGCTACACCTTC
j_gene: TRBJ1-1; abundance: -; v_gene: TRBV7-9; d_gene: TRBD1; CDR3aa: CASSLLTGGGTEAFF; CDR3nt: TGTGCCAGCAGCTTACTGACAGGGGGCGGCACTGAAGCTTTCTTT
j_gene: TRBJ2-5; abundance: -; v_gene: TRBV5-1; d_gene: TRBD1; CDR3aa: CASSPQGAGETQYF; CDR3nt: TGCGCCAGCAGCCCGCAGGGGGCAGGGGAGACCCAGTACTTC
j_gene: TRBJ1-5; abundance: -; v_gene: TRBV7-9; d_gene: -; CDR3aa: CANNTAHQPQHF; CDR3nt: TGTGCCAACAATACAGCCCATCAGCCCCAGCATTTT
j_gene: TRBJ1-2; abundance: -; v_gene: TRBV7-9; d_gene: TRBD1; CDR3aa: CASRVTGTESGGYTF; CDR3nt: TGTGCCAGCAGAGTTACCGGGACAGAGAGTGGCGGCTACACCTTC
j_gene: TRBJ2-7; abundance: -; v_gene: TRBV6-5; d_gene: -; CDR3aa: CASSYTGRGPRGEQYF; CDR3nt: TGTGCCAGCAGTTACACCGGCCGGGGGCCCCGGGGCGAGCAGTACTTC
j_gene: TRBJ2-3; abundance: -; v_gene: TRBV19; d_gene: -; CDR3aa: CATGLGTDTQYF; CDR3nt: TGTGCCACCGGATTGGGCACAGATACGCAGTATTTT
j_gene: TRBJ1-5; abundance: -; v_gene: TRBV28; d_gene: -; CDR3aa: CASSLRWSNQPQHF; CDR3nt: TGTGCCAGCAGCTTACGTTGGAGCAATCAGCCCCAGCATTTT
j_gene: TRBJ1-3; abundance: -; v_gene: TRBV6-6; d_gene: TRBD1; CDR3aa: CASSPTGRAGNTIYF; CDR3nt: TGTGCCAGCAGCCCGACAGGGCGGGCTGGAAACACCATATATTTT
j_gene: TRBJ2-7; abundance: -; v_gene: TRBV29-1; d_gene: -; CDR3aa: CSVAFWGVEQYF; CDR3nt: TGCAGCGTTGCCTTTTGGGGGGTGGAGCAGTACTTC